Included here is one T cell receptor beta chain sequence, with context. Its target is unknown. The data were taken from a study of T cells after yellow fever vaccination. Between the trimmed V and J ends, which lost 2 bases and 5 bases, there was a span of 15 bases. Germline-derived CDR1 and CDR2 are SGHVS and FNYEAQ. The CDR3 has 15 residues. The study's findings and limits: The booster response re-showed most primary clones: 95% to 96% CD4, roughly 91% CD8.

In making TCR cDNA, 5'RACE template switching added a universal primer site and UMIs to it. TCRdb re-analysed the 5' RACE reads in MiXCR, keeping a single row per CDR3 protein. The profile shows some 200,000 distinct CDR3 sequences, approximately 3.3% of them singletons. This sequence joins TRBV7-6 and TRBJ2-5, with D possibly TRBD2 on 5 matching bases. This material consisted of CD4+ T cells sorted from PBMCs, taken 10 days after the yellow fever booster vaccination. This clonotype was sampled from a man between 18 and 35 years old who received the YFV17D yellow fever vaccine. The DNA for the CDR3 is TGTGCCAGCAGCTTACAAGGAGGCCTAGGGGAGACCCAGTACTTC. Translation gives CASSLQGGLGETQYF.